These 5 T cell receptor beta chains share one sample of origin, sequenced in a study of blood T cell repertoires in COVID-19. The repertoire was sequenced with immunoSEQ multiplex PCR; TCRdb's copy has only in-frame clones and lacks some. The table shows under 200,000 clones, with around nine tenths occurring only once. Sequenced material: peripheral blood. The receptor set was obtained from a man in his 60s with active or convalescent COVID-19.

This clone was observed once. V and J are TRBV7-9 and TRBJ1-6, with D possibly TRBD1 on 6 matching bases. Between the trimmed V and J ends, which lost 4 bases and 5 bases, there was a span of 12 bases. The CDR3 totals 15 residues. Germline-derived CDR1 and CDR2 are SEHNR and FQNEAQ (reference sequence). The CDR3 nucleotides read TGTGCCAGCAGCTCTAGCGGACAGAATAATTCACCCCTCCACTTT. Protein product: CASSSSGQNNSPLHF.

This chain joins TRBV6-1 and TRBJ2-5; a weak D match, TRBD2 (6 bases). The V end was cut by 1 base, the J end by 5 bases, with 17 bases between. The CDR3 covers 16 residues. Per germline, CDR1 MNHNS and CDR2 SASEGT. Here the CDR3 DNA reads TGTGCCAGCAGTGAAGTCCCGCGGGGCTCTTTCGAGACCCAGTACTTC. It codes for CASSEVPRGSFETQYF.

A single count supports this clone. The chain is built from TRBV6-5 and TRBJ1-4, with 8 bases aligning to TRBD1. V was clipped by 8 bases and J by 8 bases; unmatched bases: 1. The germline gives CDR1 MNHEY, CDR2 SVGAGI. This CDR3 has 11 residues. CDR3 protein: CASQGAEKLFF. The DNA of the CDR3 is TGTGCCAGCCAGGGGGCCGAAAAACTGTTTTTT.

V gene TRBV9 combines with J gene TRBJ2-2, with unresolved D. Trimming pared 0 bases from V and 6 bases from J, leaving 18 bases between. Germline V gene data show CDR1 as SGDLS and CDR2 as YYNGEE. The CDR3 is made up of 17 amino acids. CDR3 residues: CASSVVNPQEGAGELFF. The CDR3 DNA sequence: TGTGCCAGCAGCGTAGTTAACCCCCAGGAAGGCGCCGGGGAGCTGTTTTTT. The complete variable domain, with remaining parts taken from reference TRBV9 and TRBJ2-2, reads DSGVTQTPKHLITATGQRVTLRCSPRSGDLSVYWYQQSLDQGLQFLIQYYNGEERAKGNILERFSAQQFPDLHSELNLSSLELGDSALYFCASSVVNPQEGAGELFFGEGSRLTVL.

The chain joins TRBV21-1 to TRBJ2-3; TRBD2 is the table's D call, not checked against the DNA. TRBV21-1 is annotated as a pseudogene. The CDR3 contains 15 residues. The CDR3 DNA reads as TGTGCCAGCAGCAAAGCAAAGCGGGGGGGAAATACGCAGTATTTT. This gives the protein CASSKAKRGGNTQYF.